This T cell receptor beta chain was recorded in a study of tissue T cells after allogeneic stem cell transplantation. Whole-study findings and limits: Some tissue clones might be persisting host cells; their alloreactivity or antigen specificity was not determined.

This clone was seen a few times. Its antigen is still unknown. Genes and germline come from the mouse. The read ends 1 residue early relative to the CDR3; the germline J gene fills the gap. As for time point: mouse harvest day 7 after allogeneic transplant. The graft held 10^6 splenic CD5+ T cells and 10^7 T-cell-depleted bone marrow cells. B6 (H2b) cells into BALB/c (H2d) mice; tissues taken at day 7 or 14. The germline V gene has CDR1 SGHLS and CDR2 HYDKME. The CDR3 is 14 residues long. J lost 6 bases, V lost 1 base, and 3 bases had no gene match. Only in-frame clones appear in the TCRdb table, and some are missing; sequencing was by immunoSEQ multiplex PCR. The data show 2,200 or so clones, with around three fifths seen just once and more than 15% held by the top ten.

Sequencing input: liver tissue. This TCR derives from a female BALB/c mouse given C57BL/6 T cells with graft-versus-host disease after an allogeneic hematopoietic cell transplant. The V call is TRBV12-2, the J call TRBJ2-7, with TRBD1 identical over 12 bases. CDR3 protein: CASSLGTGGAEQYF. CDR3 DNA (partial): TGTGCCAGCTCTCTTGGGACAGGGGGCGCTGAACAGTAC.